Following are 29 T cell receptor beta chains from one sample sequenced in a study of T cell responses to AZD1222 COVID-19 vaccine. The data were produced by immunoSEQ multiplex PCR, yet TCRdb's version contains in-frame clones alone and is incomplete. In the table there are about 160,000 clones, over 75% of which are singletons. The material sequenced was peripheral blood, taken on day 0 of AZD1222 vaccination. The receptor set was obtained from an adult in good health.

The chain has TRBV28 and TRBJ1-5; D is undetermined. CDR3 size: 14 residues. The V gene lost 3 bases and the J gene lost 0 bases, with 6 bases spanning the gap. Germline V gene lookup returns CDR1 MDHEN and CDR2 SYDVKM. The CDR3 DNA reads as TGTGCCAGCAGTTTGACAATTAGCAATCAGCCCCAGCATTTT. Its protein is CASSLTISNQPQHF. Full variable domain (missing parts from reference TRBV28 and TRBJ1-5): DVKVTQSSRYLVKRTGEKVFLECVQDMDHENMFWYRQDPGLGLRLIYFSYDVKMKEKGDIPEGYSVSREKKERFSLILESASTNQTSMYLCASSLTISNQPQHFGDGTRLSIL.

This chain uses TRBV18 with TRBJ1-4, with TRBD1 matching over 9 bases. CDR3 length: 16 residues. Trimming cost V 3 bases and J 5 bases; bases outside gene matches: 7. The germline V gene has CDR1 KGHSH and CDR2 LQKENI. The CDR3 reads CASSPRTGTGNEKLFF. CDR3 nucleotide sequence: TGTGCCAGCTCACCCCGAACCGGGACAGGGAATGAAAAACTGTTTTTT.

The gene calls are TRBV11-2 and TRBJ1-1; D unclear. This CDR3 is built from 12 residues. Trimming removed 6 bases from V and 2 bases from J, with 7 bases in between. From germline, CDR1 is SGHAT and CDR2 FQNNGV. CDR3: CASRGFNTEAFF. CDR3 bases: TGTGCCAGCAGGGGATTTAACACTGAAGCTTTCTTT.

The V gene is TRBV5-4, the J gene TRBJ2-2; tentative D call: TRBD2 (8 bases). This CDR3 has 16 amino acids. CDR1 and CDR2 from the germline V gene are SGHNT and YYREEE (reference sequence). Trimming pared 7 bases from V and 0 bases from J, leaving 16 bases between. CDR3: CASHGRGRPNTGELFF. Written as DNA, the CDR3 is TGTGCCAGCCACGGGAGGGGGCGTCCGAACACCGGGGAGCTGTTTTTT.

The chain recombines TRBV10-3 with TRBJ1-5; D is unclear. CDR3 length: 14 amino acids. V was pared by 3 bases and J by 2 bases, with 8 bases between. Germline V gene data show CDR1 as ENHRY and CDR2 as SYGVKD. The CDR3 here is CAISDSRGNQPQHF. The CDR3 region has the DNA TGTGCCATCAGTGATTCTCGGGGCAATCAGCCCCAGCATTTT.

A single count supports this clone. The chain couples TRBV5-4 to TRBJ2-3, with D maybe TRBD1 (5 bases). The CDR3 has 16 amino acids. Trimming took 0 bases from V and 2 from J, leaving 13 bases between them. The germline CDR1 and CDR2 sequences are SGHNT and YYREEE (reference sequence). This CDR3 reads CASSLAWAGSTDTQYF. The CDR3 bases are TGTGCCAGCAGCTTGGCATGGGCAGGGTCCACAGATACGCAGTATTTT.

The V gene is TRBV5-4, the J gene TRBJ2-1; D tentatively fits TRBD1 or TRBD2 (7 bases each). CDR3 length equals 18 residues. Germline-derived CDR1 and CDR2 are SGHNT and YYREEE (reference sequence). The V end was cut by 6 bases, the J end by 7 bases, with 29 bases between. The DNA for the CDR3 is TGTGCCAGCACGATCGGTGGGACAGTGGGGGGGCGGGTGAATGAGCAGTTCTTC. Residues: CASTIGGTVGGRVNEQFF.

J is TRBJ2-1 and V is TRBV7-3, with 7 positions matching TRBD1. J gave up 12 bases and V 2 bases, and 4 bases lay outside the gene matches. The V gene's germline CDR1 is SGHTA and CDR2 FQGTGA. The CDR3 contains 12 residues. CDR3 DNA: TGTGCCAGCAGCTTAGGTCGGGACAGGCAGTTCTTC. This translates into CASSLGRDRQFF. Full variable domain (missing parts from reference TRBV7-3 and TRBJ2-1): GAGVSQTPSNKVTEKGKYVELRCDPISGHTALYWYRQSLGQGPEFLIYFQGTGAADDSGLPNDRFFAVRPEGSVSTLKIQRTERGDSAVYLCASSLGRDRQFFGPGTRLTVL.

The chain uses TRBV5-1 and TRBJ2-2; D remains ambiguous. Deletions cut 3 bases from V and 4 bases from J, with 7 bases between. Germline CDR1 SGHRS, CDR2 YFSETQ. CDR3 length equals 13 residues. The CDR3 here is CASSSDPTGELFF. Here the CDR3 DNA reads TGCGCCAGCAGCTCAGACCCCACCGGGGAGCTGTTTTTT.

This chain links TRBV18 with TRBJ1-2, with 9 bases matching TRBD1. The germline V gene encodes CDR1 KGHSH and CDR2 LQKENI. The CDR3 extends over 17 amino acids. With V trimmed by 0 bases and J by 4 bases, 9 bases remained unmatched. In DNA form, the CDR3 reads TGTGCCAGCTCACCACCTTCCGGGACAGGGAATTTCTATGGCTACACCTTC. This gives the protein CASSPPSGTGNFYGYTF.

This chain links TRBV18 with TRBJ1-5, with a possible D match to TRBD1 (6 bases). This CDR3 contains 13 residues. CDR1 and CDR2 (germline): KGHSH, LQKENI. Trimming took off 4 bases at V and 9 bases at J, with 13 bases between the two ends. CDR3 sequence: CASSLEGGGPQHF. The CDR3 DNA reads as TGTGCCAGCTCACTCGAAGGAGGGGGGCCCCAGCATTTT.

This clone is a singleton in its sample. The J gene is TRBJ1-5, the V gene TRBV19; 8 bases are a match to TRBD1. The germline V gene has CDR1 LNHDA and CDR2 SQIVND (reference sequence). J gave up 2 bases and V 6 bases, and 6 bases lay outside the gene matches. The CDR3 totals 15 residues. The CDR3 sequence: CASSRETGGNQPQHF. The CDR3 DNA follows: TGTGCCAGTAGCAGGGAGACAGGGGGCAATCAGCCCCAGCATTTT.

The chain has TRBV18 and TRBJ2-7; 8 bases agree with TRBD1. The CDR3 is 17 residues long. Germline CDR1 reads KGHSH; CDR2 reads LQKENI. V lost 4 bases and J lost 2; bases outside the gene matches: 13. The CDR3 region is CASSRQDPGQATYEQYF. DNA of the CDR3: TGTGCCAGCTCACGTCAAGACCCGGGACAGGCCACCTACGAGCAGTACTTC.

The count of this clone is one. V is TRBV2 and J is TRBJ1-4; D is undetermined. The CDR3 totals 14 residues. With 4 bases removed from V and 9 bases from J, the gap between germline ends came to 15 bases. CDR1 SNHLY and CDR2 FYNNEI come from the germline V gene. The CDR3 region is CASSVTEEMKKLFF. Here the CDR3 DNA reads TGTGCCAGCAGTGTTACAGAAGAAATGAAAAAACTGTTTTTT.

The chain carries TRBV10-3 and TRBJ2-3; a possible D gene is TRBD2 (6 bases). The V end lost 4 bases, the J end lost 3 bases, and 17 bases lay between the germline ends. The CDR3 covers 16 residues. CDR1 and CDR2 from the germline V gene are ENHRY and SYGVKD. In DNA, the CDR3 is TGTGCCATCAGTGCGGGTGTAGGGACTTCTACAGATACGCAGTATTTT. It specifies CAISAGVGTSTDTQYF.

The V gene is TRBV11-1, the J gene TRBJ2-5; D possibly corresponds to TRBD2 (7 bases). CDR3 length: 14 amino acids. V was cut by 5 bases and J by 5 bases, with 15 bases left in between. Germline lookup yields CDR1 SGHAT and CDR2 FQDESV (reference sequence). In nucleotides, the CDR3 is TGTGCCAGCAGCACCCTCGGGGGGCGTGAGACCCAGTACTTC. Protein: CASSTLGGRETQYF.

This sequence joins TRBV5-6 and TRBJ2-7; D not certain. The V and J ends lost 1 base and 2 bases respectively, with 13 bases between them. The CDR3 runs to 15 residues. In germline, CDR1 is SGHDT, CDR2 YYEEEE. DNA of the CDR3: TGTGCCAGCAGCTTGCCGGAGACTGGAACCTACGAGCAGTACTTC. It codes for CASSLPETGTYEQYF.

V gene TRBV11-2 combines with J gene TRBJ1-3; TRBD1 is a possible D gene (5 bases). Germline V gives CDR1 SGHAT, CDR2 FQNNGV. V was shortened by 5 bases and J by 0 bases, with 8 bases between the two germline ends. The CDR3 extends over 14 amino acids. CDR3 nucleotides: TGTGCCAGCAGCCCGCAGGGCTCTGGAAACACCATATATTTT. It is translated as CASSPQGSGNTIYF.

The CDR3 region is CASSLVLTASNQPQHF. CDR3 DNA sequence: TGTGCCAGCAGCTTAGTCTTGACTGCTAGCAATCAGCCCCAGCATTTT. This chain uses TRBV11-3 with TRBJ1-5; the D is unclear. The CDR3 totals 16 residues. Germline CDR1 is SGHNT and CDR2 is YENEEA. V shed 1 base and J shed 0 bases, with 10 bases lying between them.

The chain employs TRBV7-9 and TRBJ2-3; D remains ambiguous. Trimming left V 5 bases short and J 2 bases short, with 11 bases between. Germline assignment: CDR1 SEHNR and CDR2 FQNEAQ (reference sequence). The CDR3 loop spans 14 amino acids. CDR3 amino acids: CASSLHPPTDTQYF. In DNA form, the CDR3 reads TGTGCCAGCAGCCTACATCCTCCCACAGATACGCAGTATTTT.

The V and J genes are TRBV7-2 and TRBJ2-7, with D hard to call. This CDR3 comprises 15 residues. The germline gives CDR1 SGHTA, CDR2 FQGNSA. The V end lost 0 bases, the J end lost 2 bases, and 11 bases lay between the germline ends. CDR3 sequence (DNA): TGTGCCAGCAGCTTAGCGGGCAGGTCGACCTACGAGCAGTACTTC. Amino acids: CASSLAGRSTYEQYF. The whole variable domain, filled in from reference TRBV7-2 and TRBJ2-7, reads GAGVSQSPSNKVTEKGKDVELRCDPISGHTALYWYRQSLGQGLEFLIYFQGNSAPDKSGLPSDRFSAERTGGSVSTLTIQRTQQEDSAVYLCASSLAGRSTYEQYFGPGTRLTVT.

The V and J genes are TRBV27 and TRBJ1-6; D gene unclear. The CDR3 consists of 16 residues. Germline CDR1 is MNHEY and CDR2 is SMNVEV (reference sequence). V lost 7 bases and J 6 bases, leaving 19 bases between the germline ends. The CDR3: CASTDLVGAGNSPLHF. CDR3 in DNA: TGTGCCAGCACCGACCTGGTAGGCGCAGGTAATTCACCCCTCCACTTT.

CDR3 loop: CASTGAGNTIYF. The DNA of the CDR3 is TGTGCCAGCACCGGGGCCGGAAACACCATATATTTT. V and J are TRBV6-5 and TRBJ1-3; D possibly corresponds to TRBD1 (5 bases). The CDR3 covers 12 residues. Germline loops: CDR1 MNHEY, CDR2 SVGAGI. Deletions cut 7 bases from V and 4 bases from J, with 8 bases between.

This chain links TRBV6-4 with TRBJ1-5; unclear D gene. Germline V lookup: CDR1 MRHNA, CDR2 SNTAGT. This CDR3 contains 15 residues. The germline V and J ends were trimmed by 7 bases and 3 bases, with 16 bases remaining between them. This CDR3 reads CASTNRPGNNQPQHF. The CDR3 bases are TGTGCCAGCACAAACCGGCCGGGAAACAATCAGCCCCAGCATTTT.

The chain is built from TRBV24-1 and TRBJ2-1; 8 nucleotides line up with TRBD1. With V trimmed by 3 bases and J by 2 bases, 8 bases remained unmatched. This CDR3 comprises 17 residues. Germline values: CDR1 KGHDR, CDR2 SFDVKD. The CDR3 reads CATSDKTGGAPYNEQFF. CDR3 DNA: TGTGCCACCAGTGATAAAACAGGGGGAGCGCCCTACAATGAGCAGTTCTTC.

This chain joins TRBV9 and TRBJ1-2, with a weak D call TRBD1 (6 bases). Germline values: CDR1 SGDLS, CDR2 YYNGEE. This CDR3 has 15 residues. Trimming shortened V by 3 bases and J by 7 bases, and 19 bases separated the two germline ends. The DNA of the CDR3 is TGTGCCAGCAGCGGAGCAGGGGTGGCACTATCTGGCTACACCTTC. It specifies CASSGAGVALSGYTF.

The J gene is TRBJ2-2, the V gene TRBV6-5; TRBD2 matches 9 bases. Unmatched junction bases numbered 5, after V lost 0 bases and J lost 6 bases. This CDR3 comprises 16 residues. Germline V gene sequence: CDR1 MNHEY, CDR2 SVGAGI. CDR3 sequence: CASSYSGTSSPGELFF. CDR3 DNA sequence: TGTGCCAGCAGTTACTCAGGGACTAGCTCCCCCGGGGAGCTGTTTTTT.

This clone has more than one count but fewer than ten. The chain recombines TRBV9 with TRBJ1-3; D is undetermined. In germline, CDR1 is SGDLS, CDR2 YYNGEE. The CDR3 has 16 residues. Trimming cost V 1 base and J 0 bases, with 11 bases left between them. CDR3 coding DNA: TGTGCCAGCAGCGTAACCTCCTCAGACTCTGGAAACACCATATATTTT. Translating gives CASSVTSSDSGNTIYF.

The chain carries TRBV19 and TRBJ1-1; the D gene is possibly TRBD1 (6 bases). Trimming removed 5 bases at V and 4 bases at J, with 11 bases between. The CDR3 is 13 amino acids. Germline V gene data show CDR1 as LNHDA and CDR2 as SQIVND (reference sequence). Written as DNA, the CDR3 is TGTGCCAGTAGTTTTGGACAGCTCACTGAAGCTTTCTTT. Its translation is CASSFGQLTEAFF.